One and the same sample provided the 15 T cell receptor beta chains below, sequenced in a study of control samples from healthy donors and cancer patients. The table came from immunoSEQ multiplex PCR; TCRdb's copy has only in-frame clones and leaves some out. The data show 85,000 to 95,000 clones, 80% to 95% seen once. The specimen was blood. These receptors were obtained from a woman between 25 and 40 years old in good health.

The J gene is TRBJ2-1, the V gene TRBV18; D call uncertain. CDR3 length: 13 amino acids. V lost 0 bases and J lost 8, with 8 bases in between. Per germline, CDR1 KGHSH and CDR2 LQKENI. As DNA, the CDR3 is TGTGCCAGCTCACCACCTGTTCTCGATGAGCAGTTCTTC. Encoded protein: CASSPPVLDEQFF. Supplemented by reference TRBV18 and TRBJ2-1, the full variable domain reads NAGVMQNPRHLVRRRGQEARLRCSPMKGHSHVYWYRQLPEEGLKFMVYLQKENIIDESGMPKERFSAEFPKEGPSILRIQQVVRGDSAAYFCASSPPVLDEQFFGPGTRLTVL.

CDR3 in amino acids: CATSRGLGRAGGHSPLHF. As DNA, the CDR3 is TGTGCCACCAGCAGAGGACTGGGGAGGGCCGGGGGGCATTCACCCCTCCACTTT. The chain is built from TRBV15 and TRBJ1-6, with D maybe TRBD1 (6 bases). The V gene lost 1 base and the J gene lost 8 bases, with 21 bases spanning the gap. Germline assignment: CDR1 LNHNV and CDR2 YYDKDF (reference sequence). This CDR3 is 18 amino acids long.

This chain joins TRBV5-1 and TRBJ2-2; TRBD1 might be the D (6 bases). The length of the CDR3 is 14 residues. Germline V gene sequence: CDR1 SGHRS, CDR2 YFSETQ. The germline V and J ends were trimmed by 5 bases and 6 bases, with 14 bases remaining between them. CDR3 sequence reads: CASSSNRDAGELFF. The CDR3 DNA reads TGCGCCAGCAGTTCGAACAGGGACGCCGGGGAGCTGTTTTTT.

This chain connects TRBV5-8 to TRBJ1-1; maybe TRBD1 (6 bases). This CDR3 has 15 amino acids. V was shortened by 4 bases and J by 4 bases, with 17 bases between the two germline ends. The germline gives CDR1 SGHTS, CDR2 YDEGEE. Here the CDR3 reads CASSPGFGDTTEAFF. The CDR3 DNA is TGTGCCAGCAGCCCGGGATTCGGGGACACCACTGAAGCTTTCTTT.

The V call is TRBV30, the J call TRBJ2-1; possible D gene TRBD2, 7 bases. Trimming cost V 4 bases and J 7 bases, with 20 bases left between them. The CDR3 extends over 15 amino acids. Germline V gene lookup returns CDR1 GTSNPN and CDR2 SVGIG (reference sequence). The CDR3 sequence: CAWNLGGGGYNEQFF. As DNA, the CDR3 is TGTGCCTGGAATTTAGGCGGGGGCGGTTATAATGAGCAGTTCTTC. Together with reference TRBV30 and TRBJ2-1, the CDR3 gives the full variable domain: SQTIHQWPATLVQPVGSPLSLECTVEGTSNPNLYWYRQAAGRGLQLLFYSVGIGQISSEVPQNLSASRPQDRQFILSSKKLLLSDSGFYLCAWNLGGGGYNEQFFGPGTRLTVL.

The chain has TRBV2 and TRBJ2-2; D ambiguous. Germline V gene data show CDR1 as SNHLY and CDR2 as FYNNEI. CDR3 length equals 14 residues. Trimming shortened V by 9 bases and J by 1 base, and 12 bases separated the two germline ends. This CDR3 is CARSDARNTGELFF. The DNA of the CDR3 is TGTGCCAGATCCGACGCGAGGAACACCGGGGAGCTGTTTTTT.

The rearrangement uses TRBV18 and TRBJ1-6; maybe TRBD1 (5 bases). Per germline, CDR1 KGHSH and CDR2 LQKENI. This CDR3 contains 16 residues. The V gene lost 3 bases and the J gene lost 7 bases, with 16 bases spanning the gap. The CDR3 nucleotides are TGTGCCAGCTCACCTTCGACGGGGGTAAAGAATTCACCCCTCCACTTT. Translation gives CASSPSTGVKNSPLHF.

J is TRBJ2-1 and V is TRBV5-1; D gene ambiguous. CDR1 is SGHRS and CDR2 is YFSETQ in the germline V gene. Trimming removed 2 bases from V and 1 base from J, with 7 bases in between. The CDR3 covers 14 residues. The CDR3 loop is CASSFNPSYNEQFF. The CDR3 bases are TGCGCCAGCAGCTTCAACCCGTCCTACAATGAGCAGTTCTTC. The full variable domain, its missing parts supplied by reference TRBV5-1 and TRBJ2-1, is KAGVTQTPRYLIKTRGQQVTLSCSPISGHRSVSWYQQTPGQGLQFLFEYFSETQRNKGNFPGRFSGRQFSNSRSEMNVSTLELGDSALYLCASSFNPSYNEQFFGPGTRLTVL.

This clone was detected only a few times. This chain uses TRBV6-1 with TRBJ1-5, with a tentative D call TRBD1 (5 bases). The CDR3 is 15 residues long. Trimming left V 2 bases short and J 7 bases short, with 15 bases between. The germline V gene encodes CDR1 MNHNS and CDR2 SASEGT. The CDR3 DNA is TGTGCCAGCAGTGAATCCTCAGGCAGGGCGCAGCCCCAGCATTTT. This encodes CASSESSGRAQPQHF.

The V gene is TRBV7-2, the J gene TRBJ2-7; 8 nucleotides match TRBD1. Germline CDR1 and CDR2: SGHTA and FQGNSA. With V trimmed by 3 bases and J by 2 bases, 9 bases remained unmatched. The CDR3 sequence is 16 residues long. As DNA, the CDR3 is TGTGCCAGCAGCTTCTCCGGGACAGGTTTCCCCTACGAGCAGTACTTC. Translation gives CASSFSGTGFPYEQYF.

The genes are TRBV7-9 and TRBJ1-3; 8 bases match TRBD1. Germline CDR1 is SEHNR and CDR2 is FQNEAQ (reference sequence). This CDR3 region has 16 residues. The V segment lost 0 bases and the J segment 4 bases; nucleotides outside the gene matches: 5. This CDR3 is CASSLAQGASGNTIYF. The CDR3, as DNA: TGTGCCAGCAGCTTAGCCCAGGGGGCGAGCGGAAACACCATATATTTT.

The V gene is TRBV6-5, the J gene TRBJ2-3; 8 nucleotides agree with TRBD1. The CDR3 covers 14 residues. Losses at the gene ends were 6 bases for V and 4 bases for J; bases not matched to a gene: 6. Germline CDR1 is MNHEY and CDR2 is SVGAGI. As DNA, the CDR3 is TGTGCCAGCAGGAAAGACAGGGGCGCAGATACGCAGTATTTT. Translated, it gives CASRKDRGADTQYF.

This clone was detected only once. The gene calls are TRBV7-2 and TRBJ2-2, with D hard to call. The CDR3 length is 15 residues. Germline V lookup: CDR1 SGHTA, CDR2 FQGNSA. V lost 3 bases and J 1 base, leaving 9 bases between the germline ends. The CDR3 DNA is TGTGCCAGCAGCTTTCGAAGAGGGAACACCGGGGAGCTGTTTTTT. Encoded protein: CASSFRRGNTGELFF.

The chain carries TRBV3-1 (or the pseudogene TRBV3-2) and TRBJ2-3; TRBD2 matches at 11 bases. Germline V gene sequence: CDR1 LGHDT, CDR2 YNNKEL (reference sequence). The CDR3 sequence is 17 residues long. V lost 4 bases and J lost 4; bases outside the gene matches: 10. In DNA, the CDR3 is TGTGCCAGCAGCCCCCCTTTAGCGGGGGGGTCCGCAGATACGCAGTATTTT. Translating it yields CASSPPLAGGSADTQYF.

The chain uses TRBV19 and TRBJ1-6; the match to TRBD1 covers 7 bases. In germline, CDR1 is LNHDA, CDR2 SQIVND (reference sequence). Germline trimming cut 7 bases from V and 7 bases from J; bases unmatched to any gene: 7. This CDR3 region has 14 residues. Written as DNA, the CDR3 is TGTGCCAGTAAAGCTCAGGGGGGCAATTCACCCCTCCACTTT. This sequence encodes CASKAQGGNSPLHF.